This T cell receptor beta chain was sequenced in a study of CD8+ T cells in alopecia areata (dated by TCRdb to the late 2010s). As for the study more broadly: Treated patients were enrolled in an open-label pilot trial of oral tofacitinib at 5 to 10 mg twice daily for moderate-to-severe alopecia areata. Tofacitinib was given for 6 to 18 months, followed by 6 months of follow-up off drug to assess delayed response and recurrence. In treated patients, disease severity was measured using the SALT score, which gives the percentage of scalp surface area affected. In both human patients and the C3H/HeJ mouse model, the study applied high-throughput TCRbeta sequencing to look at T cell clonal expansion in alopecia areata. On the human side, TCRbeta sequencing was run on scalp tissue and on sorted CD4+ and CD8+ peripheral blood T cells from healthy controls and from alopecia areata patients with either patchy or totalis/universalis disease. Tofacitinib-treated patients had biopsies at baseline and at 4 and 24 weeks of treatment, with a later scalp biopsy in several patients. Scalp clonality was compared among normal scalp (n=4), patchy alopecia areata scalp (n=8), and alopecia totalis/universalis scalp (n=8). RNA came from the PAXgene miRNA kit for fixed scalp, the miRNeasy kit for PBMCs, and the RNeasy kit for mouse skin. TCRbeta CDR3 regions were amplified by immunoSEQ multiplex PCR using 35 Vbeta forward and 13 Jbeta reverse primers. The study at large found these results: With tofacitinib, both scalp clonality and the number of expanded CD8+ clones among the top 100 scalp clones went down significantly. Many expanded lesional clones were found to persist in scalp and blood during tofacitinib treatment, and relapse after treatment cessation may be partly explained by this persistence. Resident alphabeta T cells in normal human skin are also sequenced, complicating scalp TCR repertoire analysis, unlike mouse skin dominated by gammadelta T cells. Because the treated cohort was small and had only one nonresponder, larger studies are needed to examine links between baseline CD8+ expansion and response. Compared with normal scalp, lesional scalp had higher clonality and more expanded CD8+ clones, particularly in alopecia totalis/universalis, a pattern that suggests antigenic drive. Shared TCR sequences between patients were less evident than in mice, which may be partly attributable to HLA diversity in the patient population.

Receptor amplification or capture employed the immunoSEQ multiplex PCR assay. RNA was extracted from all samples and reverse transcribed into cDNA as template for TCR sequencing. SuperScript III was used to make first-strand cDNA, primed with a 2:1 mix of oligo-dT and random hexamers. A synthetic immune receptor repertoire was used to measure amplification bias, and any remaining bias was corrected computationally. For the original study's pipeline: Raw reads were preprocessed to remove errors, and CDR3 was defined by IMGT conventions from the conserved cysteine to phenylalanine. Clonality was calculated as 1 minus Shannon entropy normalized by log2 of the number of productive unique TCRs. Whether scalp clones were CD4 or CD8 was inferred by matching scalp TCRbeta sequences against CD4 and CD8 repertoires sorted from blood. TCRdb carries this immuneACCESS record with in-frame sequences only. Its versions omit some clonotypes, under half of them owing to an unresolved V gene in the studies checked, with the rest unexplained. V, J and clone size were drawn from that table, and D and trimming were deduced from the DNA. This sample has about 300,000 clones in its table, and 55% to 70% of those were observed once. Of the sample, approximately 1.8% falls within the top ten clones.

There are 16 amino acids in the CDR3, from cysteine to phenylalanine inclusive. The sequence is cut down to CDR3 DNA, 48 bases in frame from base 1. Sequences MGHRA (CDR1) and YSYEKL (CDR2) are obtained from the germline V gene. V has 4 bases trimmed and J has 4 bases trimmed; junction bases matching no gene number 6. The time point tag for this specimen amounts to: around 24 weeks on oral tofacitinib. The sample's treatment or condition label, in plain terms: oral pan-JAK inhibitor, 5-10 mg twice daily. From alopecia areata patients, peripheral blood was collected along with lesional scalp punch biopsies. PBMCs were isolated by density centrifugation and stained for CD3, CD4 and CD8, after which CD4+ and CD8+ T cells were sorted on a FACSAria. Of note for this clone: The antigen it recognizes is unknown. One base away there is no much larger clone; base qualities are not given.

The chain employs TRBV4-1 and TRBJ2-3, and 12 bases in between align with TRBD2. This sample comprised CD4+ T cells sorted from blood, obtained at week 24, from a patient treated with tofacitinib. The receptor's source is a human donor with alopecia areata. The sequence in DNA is TGCGCCAGCAGCCTCGGACTAGCGGGGATCCCAGATACGCAGTATTTT. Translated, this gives CASSLGLAGIPDTQYF.